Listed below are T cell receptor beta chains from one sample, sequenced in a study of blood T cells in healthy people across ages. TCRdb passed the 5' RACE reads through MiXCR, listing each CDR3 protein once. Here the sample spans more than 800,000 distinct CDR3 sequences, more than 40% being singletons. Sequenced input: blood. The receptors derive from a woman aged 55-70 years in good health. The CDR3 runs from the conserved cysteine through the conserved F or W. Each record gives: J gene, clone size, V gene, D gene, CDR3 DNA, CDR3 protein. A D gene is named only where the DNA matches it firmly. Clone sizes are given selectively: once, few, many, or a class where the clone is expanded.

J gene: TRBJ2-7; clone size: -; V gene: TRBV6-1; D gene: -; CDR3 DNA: TGTGCCAGCAGTGAATTCTCCTACGAGCAGTACTTC; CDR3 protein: CASSEFSYEQYF
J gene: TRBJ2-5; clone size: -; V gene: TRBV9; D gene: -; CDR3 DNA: TGTGCCAGCAGCGTCGAGGTAGCGGCACAAGAGACCCAGTACTTC; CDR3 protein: CASSVEVAAQETQYF
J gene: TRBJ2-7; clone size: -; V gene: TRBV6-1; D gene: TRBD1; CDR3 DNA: TGTGCCAGCAGTGAGGGACAGGTACCTACCTACGAGCAGTACTTC; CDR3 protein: CASSEGQVPTYEQYF
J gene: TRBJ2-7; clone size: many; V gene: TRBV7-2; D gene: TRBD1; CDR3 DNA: TGTGCCAGCAGCACCCCCGGGACAGCTTACGAGCAGTACTTC; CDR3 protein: CASSTPGTAYEQYF
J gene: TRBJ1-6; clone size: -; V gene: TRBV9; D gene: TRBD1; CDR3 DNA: TGTGCCAGCAGCGTTGGACAGGGTCTTAATTCACCCCTCCACTTT; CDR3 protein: CASSVGQGLNSPLHF
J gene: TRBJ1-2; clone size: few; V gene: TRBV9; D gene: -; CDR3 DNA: TGTGCCAGCAGCGTAGACAGTTCTCCCAACTATGGCTACACCTTC; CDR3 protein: CASSVDSSPNYGYTF
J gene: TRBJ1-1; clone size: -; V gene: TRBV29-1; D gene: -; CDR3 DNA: TGCAGCGCTGGGTCAGGGCGGGGGGCTGAAGCTTTCTTT; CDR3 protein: CSAGSGRGAEAFF
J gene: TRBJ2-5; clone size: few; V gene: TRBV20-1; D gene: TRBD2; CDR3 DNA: TGCAGCCCCTTGCGGGGGGTAATGCAAGAGACCCAGTACTTC; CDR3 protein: CSPLRGVMQETQYF
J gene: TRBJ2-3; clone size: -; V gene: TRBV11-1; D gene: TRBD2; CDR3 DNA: TGTGCCAGCAGCTCGCCTAGCGGGAGGGCCGGTACAGATACGCAGTATTTT; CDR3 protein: CASSSPSGRAGTDTQYF
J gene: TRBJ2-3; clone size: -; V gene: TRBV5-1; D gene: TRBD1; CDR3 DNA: TGCGCCAGCAGCATGGGACAGGAGCCAGATACGCAGTATTTT; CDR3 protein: CASSMGQEPDTQYF
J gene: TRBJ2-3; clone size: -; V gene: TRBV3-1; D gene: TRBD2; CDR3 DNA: TGTGCCAGCAGCCTCGAATTGGGTACGGGAGGCGCGGATACGCAGTATTTT; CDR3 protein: CASSLELGTGGADTQYF
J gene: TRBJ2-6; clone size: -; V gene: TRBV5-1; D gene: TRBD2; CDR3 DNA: TGCGCCAGCAGCCCGCGGACTAGCGGGAGGGCTGGGGCCAACGTCCTGACTTTC; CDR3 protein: CASSPRTSGRAGANVLTF
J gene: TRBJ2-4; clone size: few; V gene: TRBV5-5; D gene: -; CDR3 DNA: TGTGCCAGCAGTTCCAAAAGCGGAGGGTTAGCCAAAAACATTCAGTACTTC; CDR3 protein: CASSSKSGGLAKNIQYF
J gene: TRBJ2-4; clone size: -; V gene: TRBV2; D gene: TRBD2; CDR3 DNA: TGTGCCAGCAGTGAAGCGGTGAGCGGGGAGTACTTC; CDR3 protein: CASSEAVSGEYF
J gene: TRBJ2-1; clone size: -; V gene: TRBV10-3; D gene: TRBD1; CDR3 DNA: TGTGCCATCAGCCCGTCGCGAGGACAGGGCAATGAGCAGTTCTTC; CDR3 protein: CAISPSRGQGNEQFF
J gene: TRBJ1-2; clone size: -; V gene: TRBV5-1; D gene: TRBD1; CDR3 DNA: TGCGCCAGCAGCTCCACCCGGACAGGGCTTTACACTTTC; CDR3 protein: CASSSTRTGLYTF
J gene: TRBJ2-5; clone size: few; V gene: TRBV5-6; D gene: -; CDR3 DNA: TGTGCCAGCAGCTTTACCGCGGTAGAGACCCAGTACTTC; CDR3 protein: CASSFTAVETQYF
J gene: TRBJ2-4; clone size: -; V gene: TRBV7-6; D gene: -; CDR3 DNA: TGTGCCAGCAGCGCCTACCTGACGGGGAAGGGGCAGTACTTC; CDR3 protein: CASSAYLTGKGQYF
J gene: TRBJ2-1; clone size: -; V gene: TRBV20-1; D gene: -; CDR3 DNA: TGCAGTGCTGATCACAGGGAGCACTACAATGAGCAGTTCTTC; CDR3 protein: CSADHREHYNEQFF
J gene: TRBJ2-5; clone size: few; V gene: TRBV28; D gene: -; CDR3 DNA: TGTGCCAGCAGTCCCCCGCTAGGGTGGCAAGAGACCCAGTACTTC; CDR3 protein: CASSPPLGWQETQYF
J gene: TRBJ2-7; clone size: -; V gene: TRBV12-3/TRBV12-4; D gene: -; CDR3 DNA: TGTGCCAGCAGTTCCCGGATCTCCTACGAGCAGTACTTC; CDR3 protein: CASSSRISYEQYF
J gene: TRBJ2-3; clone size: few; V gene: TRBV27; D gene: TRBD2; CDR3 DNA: TGTGCCAGCAATCGGACTAGCGCTCTCTTAATTACGCAGTATTTT; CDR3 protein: CASNRTSALLITQYF
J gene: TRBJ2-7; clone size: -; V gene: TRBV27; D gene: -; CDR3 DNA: TGTGCCAGCAGACCTTCGGGGGCCTACGAGCAGTACTTC; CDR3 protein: CASRPSGAYEQYF
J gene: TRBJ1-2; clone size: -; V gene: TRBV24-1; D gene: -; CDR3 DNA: TGTGCCACCAGTGATTCTGCAACAGGGAATGAAGGTGTTGGAGGCTACACCTTC; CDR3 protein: CATSDSATGNEGVGGYTF
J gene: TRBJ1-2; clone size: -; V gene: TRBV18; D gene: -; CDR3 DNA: TGTGCCAGCTCACCACAGGGGGTGGGCAGAGCAGATGGCTACACCTTC; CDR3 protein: CASSPQGVGRADGYTF
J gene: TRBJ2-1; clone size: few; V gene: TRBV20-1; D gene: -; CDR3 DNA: TGCAGTGCTAGAGATTGGACTATCCGGGACAGACTTTACAATGAGCAGTTCTTC; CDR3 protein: CSARDWTIRDRLYNEQFF
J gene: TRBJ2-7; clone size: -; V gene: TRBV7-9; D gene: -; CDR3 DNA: TGTGCCAACAGCTTCGGACCCTCCTACGAGCAGTACTTC; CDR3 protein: CANSFGPSYEQYF
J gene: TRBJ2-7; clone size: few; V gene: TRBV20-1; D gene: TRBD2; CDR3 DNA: TGCAGTGCTAGTGGGGCTTGGGGGGGCTCCTACGAGCAGTACTTC; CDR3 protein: CSASGAWGGSYEQYF
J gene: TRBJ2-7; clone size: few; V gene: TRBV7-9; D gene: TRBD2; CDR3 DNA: TGTGCCAGCAGCCCCCGGACTAGGCCCTACGAGCAGTACTTC; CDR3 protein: CASSPRTRPYEQYF
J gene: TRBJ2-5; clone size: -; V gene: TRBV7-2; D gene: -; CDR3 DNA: TGTGCCCGCAGCCGACCAGGCGGGACCCAGTACTTC; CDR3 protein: CARSRPGGTQYF
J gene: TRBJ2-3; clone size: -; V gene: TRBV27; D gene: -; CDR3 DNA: TGTGCCAGCAGTCTGACAGGCTACACAGATACGCAGTATTTT; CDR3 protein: CASSLTGYTDTQYF
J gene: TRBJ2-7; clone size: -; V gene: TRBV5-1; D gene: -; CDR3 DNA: TGCGCCAGCAGCTTGGATGGACAGATGTACGAGCAGTACTTC; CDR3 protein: CASSLDGQMYEQYF
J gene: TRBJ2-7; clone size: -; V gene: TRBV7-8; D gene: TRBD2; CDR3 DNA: TGTGCCAGCAGCCGGACTAGCGGCCTAAGGGAGCAGTACTTC; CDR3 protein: CASSRTSGLREQYF
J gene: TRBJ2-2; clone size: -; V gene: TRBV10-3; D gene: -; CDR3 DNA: TGTGTCATCAGGGCGGAGAACACCGGGGAGCTGTTTTTT; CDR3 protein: CVIRAENTGELFF
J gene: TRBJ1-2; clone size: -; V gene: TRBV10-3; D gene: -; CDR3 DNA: TGTGCCATCAGTGAAAGTCCGAACTATGGCAACACCTTC; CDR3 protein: CAISESPNYGNTF
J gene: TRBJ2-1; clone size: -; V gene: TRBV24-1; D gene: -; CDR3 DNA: TGCGCCACCAGTCAGGGGGGTAGCTCCTACAATGAGCAGTTCTTC; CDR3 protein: CATSQGGSSYNEQFF
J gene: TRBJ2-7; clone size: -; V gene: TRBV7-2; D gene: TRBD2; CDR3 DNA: TGTGCCAGCAGTCGCATGGCGGGAGGCTCCTACGAGCAGTACTTC; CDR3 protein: CASSRMAGGSYEQYF
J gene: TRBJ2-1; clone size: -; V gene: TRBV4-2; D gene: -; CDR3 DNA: TGTGCCAGCAGCCAAGAGCTGGCGGGTGGGACGAATGAGCAGTTCTTC; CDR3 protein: CASSQELAGGTNEQFF
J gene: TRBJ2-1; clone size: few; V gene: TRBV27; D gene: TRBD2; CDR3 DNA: TGTGCCAGCACCGGTGCGGGAGGCAATGAGCAGTTCTTC; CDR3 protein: CASTGAGGNEQFF
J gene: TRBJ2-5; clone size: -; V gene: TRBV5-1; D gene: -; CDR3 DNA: TGCGCCAGCAGCTTGGTGGGGAGCCACCAAGAGACCCAGTACTTC; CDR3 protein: CASSLVGSHQETQYF
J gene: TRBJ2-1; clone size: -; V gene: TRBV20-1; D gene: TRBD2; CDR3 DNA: TGCAGTGCTAGAGATACCCGGACTAGCTACAATGAGCAGTTCTTC; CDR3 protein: CSARDTRTSYNEQFF